This T cell receptor (beta chain) appears in the sequencing data of a study of T cell responses to AZD1222 COVID-19 vaccine. General study points: Samples come after the peak T cell response, not at day 14. Close to half of spike-specific TCRs reportedly recognize unmutated variant regions. Receipt of two AZD1222 doses was followed by a rise in Spike-specific TCR breadth and depth. Donors were chiefly white British, with a greater number of females, and clonal diversity was perhaps underestimated.

About this clone: Its antigen is as yet unknown.

The CDR3 has 13 amino acids. The V gene lost 6 bases and the J gene lost 3 bases, with 12 bases spanning the gap. Germline V gene lookup returns CDR1 MNHEY and CDR2 SVGAGI. Sequencing used immunoSEQ multiplex PCR; TCRdb keeps in-frame clones, though not all of them. The sample carries 100,000 to 150,000 clones, 89% recorded once. The receptor was isolated from an adult in good health. Material: peripheral blood, obtained on day 0 of AZD1222 vaccination. The chain links TRBV6-5 to TRBJ2-7, with D possibly TRBD1 on 6 matching bases. The CDR3, as DNA: TGTGCCAGCAGCGCAGGGGAAGTCTACGAGCAGTACTTC. This gives the protein CASSAGEVYEQYF.